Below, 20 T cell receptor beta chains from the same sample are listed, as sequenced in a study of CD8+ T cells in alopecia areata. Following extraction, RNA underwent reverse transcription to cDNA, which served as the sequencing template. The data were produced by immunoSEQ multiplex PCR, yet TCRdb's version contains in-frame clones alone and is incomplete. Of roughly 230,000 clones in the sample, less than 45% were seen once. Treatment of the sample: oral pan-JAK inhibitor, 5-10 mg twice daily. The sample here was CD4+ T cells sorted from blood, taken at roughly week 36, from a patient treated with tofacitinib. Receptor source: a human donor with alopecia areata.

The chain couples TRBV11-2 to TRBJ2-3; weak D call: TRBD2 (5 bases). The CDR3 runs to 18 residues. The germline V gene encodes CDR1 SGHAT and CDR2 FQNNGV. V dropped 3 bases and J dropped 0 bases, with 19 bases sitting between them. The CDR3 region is CASSFGLYLITSTDTQYF. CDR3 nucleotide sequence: TGTGCCAGCAGCTTTGGACTCTACCTGATTACTAGCACAGATACGCAGTATTTT.

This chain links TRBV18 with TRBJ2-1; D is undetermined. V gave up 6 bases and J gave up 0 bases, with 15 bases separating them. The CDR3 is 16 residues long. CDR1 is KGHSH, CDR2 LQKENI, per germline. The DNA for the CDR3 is TGTGCCAGCTCGTCCTTCGGCGCTGGCTCCTACAATGAGCAGTTCTTC. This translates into CASSSFGAGSYNEQFF.

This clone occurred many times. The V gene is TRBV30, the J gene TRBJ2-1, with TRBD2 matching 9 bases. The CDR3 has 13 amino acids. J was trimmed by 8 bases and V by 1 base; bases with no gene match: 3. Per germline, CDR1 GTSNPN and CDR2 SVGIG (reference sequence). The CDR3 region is CAWSDSGSHEQFF. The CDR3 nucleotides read TGTGCCTGGAGTGATAGCGGGAGCCATGAGCAGTTCTTC.

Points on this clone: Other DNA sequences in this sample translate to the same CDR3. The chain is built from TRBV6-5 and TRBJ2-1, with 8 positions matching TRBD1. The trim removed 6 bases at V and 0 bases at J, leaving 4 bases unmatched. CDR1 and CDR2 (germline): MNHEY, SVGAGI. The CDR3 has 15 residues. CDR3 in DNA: TGTGCCAGCAGCTACGGACAGGGCTCCTACAATGAGCAGTTCTTC. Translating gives CASSYGQGSYNEQFF.

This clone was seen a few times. The chain's CDR3 is CASSATGRGPDTQYF. CDR3 nucleotides: TGTGCCAGCAGCGCCACCGGGCGGGGACCAGATACGCAGTATTTT. The chain couples TRBV7-2 to TRBJ2-3, with a possible D match to TRBD2 (6 bases). The V end lost 5 bases, the J end lost 4 bases, and 16 bases lay between the germline ends. From germline, CDR1 is SGHTA and CDR2 FQGNSA. This CDR3 comprises 15 residues.

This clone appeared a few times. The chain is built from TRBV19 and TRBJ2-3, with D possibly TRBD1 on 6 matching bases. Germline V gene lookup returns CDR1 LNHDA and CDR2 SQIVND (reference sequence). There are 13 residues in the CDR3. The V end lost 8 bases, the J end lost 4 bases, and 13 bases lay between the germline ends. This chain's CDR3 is CASARGFADTQYF. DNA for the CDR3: TGTGCCAGTGCAAGGGGGTTCGCAGATACGCAGTATTTT.

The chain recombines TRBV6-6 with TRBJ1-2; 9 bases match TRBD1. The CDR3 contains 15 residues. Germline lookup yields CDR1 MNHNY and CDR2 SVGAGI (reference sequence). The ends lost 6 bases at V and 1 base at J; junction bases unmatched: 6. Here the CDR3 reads CASRVTGGGNYGYTF. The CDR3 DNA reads TGTGCCAGCAGAGTAACAGGGGGCGGTAACTATGGCTACACCTTC.

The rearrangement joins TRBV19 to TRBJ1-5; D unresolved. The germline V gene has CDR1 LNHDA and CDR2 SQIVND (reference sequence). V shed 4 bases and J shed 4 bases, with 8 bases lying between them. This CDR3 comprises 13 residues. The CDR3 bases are TGTGCCAGTAGTACTGGGTGGAATCAGCCCCAGCATTTT. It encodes CASSTGWNQPQHF.

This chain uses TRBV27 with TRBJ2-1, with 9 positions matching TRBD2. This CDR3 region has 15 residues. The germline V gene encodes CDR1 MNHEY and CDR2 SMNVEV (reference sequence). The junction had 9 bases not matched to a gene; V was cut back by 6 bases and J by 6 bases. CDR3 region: CASRYLAGVGNEQFF. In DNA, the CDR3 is TGTGCCAGCAGATACTTAGCGGGAGTGGGCAATGAGCAGTTCTTC.

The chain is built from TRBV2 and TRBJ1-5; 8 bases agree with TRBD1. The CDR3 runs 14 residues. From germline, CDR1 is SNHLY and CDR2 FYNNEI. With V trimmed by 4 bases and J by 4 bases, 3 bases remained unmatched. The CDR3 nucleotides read TGTGCCAGCAGTGGTCAGGGGGCAAATCAGCCCCAGCATTTT. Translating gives CASSGQGANQPQHF.

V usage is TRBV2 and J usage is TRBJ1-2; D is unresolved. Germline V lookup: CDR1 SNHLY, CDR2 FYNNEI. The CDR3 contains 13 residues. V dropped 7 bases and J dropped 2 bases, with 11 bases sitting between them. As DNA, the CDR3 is TGTGCCAGCAACGGGGAGGGAAACTATGGCTACACCTTC. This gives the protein CASNGEGNYGYTF. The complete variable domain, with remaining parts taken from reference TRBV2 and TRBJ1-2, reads EPEVTQTPSHQVTQMGQEVILRCVPISNHLYFYWYRQILGQKVEFLVSFYNNEISEKSEIFDDQFSVERPDGSNFTLKIRSTKLEDSAMYFCASNGEGNYGYTFGSGTRLTVV.

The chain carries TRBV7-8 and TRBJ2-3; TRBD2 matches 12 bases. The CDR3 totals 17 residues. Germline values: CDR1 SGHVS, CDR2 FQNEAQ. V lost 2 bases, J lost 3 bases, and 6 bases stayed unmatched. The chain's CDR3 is CASSLLGLAGLTDTQYF. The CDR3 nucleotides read TGTGCCAGCAGCTTACTAGGACTAGCGGGACTGACAGATACGCAGTATTTT. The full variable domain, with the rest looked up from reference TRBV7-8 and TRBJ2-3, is GAGVSQSPRYKVAKRGQDVALRCDPISGHVSLFWYQQALGQGPEFLTYFQNEAQLDKSGLPSDRFFAERPEGSVSTLKIQRTQQEDSAVYLCASSLLGLAGLTDTQYFGPGTRLTVL.

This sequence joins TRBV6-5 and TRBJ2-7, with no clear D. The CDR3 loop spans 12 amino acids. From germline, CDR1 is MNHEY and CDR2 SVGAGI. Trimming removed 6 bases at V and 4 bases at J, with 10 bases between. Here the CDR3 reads CASRSPFYEQYF. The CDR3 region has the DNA TGTGCCAGCAGGTCCCCATTTTACGAGCAGTACTTC.

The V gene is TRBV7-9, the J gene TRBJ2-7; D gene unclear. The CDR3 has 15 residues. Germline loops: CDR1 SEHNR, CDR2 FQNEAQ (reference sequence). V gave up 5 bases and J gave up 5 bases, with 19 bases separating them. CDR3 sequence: CASSDPARNGNEQYF. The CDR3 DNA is TGTGCCAGCAGCGATCCCGCACGCAATGGGAACGAGCAGTACTTC.

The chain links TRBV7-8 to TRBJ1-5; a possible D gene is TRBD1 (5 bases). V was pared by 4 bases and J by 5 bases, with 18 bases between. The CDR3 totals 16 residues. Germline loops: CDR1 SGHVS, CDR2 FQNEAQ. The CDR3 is CASSSSRGGSYQPQHF. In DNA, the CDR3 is TGTGCCAGCAGCTCGAGCCGGGGGGGGTCTTATCAGCCCCAGCATTTT.

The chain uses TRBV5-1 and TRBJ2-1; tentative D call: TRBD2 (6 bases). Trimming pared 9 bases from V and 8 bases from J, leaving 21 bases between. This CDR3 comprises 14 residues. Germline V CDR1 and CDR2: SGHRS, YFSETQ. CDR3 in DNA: TGCGCCACCGTGGGACTTCCGGGAGAGGATGAGCAGTTCTTC. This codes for CATVGLPGEDEQFF.

The CDR3 loop is CSGNRGPGNEQFF. The CDR3 nucleotides are TGCAGCGGAAACAGGGGGCCAGGCAATGAGCAGTTCTTC. This chain uses TRBV29-1 with TRBJ2-1; 9 bases match TRBD1. V was pared by 7 bases and J by 6 bases, with 7 bases of the junction left unmatched. This CDR3 spans 13 amino acids. In germline, CDR1 is SQVTM, CDR2 ANQGSEA.

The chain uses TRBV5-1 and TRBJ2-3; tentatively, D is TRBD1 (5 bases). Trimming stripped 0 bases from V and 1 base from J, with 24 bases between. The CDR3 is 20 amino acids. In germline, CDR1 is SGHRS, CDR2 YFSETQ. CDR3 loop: CASSLVAVVGHGPGTDTQYF. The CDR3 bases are TGCGCCAGCAGCTTGGTTGCGGTGGTAGGACACGGACCCGGCACAGATACGCAGTATTTT.

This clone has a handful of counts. The CDR3 sequence is CASSKQGANYGYTF. The CDR3 DNA reads as TGTGCCAGTTCAAAACAGGGGGCGAACTATGGCTACACCTTC. V is TRBV28 and J is TRBJ1-2; 9 bases are shared with TRBD1. The ends lost 9 bases at V and 2 bases at J; junction bases unmatched: 7. The CDR3 covers 14 residues. Germline V gene lookup returns CDR1 MDHEN and CDR2 SYDVKM.

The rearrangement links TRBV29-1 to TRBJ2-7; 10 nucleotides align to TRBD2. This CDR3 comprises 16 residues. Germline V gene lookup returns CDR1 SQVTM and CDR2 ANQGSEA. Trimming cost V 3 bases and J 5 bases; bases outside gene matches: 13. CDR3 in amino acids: CSVDGQGSGRRDEQYF. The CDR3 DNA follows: TGCAGCGTTGATGGCCAGGGTAGCGGGAGGAGGGACGAGCAGTACTTC.